The subject of this entry is one TCR beta chain. The sample originates from a study of blood T cell repertoires in COVID-19. Sequencing used immunoSEQ multiplex PCR; TCRdb keeps in-frame clones, though not all of them. Of 160,000 or so clones in the sample, about 85% were seen once. CDR1 is MNHEY, CDR2 SVGAGI, per germline. The CDR3 has 13 amino acids. The V segment lost 7 bases and the J segment 8 bases; nucleotides outside the gene matches: 9. The TCR comes from a middle-aged man with acute or convalescent COVID-19. Sequencing was performed on peripheral blood. This chain connects TRBV6-5 to TRBJ1-2; 8 bases agree with TRBD1. CDR3 sequence (DNA): TGTGCCAGCACCTTTGACAGGGGTCGAGGCTACACCTTC. Translating it yields CASTFDRGRGYTF.